Following are 26 T cell receptor beta chains from one sample sequenced in a study of blood T cells in healthy people across ages. Using a J-beta primer mix together with a sample-barcoded 5' primer, a second PCR was run for roughly 6 to 12 cycles. MiXCR, run by TCRdb on the 5' RACE reads, gives a single entry per CDR3 protein. The sample has some 1.8 million distinct CDR3 sequences, roughly 43% seen once; the top ten hold 23%. The sequenced material came from blood. The receptors were sampled from a human donor in good health.

The chain recombines TRBV10-3 with TRBJ1-6, with a possible D match to TRBD1 (6 bases). The length of the CDR3 is 17 residues. V was clipped by 10 bases and J by 0 bases, with 19 bases between them. In germline, CDR1 is ENHRY, CDR2 SYGVKD. CDR3 nucleotide sequence: TGTGCCACCAGACCTACAGGGTCCAGCTCCTATAATTCACCCCTCCACTTT. It yields the protein CATRPTGSSSYNSPLHF.

This clonotype was recorded at least ten times. The J gene is TRBJ2-4, the V gene TRBV20-1; D unclear. CDR1 and CDR2 (germline): DFQATT, SNEGSKA (reference sequence). Trimming pared 8 bases from V and 8 bases from J, leaving 16 bases between. The CDR3 length is 12 residues. DNA of the CDR3: TGCAGTTCGTTCCTCTCTGGGGACATTCAGTACTTC. It codes for CSSFLSGDIQYF.

The chain links TRBV20-1 to TRBJ2-1; unclear D gene. V was shortened by 5 bases and J by 4 bases, with 18 bases between the two germline ends. The CDR3 has 15 amino acids. Germline CDR1 is DFQATT and CDR2 is SNEGSKA (reference sequence). The CDR3 sequence: CSAPHRLVVYNEQFF. The CDR3, as DNA: TGCAGTGCTCCGCATAGGCTAGTGGTGTACAATGAGCAGTTCTTC.

CDR3 DNA sequence: TGTGCCAGCATTCGGGGGACTAGCGGGGCCAATGAGCAGTTCTTC. Translated: CASIRGTSGANEQFF. The chain employs TRBV6-1 and TRBJ2-1; 13 bases are shared with TRBD2. With V trimmed by 7 bases and J by 6 bases, 6 bases remained unmatched. There are 15 residues in the CDR3. CDR1 MNHNS and CDR2 SASEGT come from the germline V gene.

The rearrangement joins TRBV7-2 to TRBJ2-4, with TRBD2 matching over 8 bases. V was pared by 8 bases and J by 0 bases, with 9 bases of the junction left unmatched. From germline, CDR1 is SGHTA and CDR2 FQGNSA. The CDR3 length is 16 residues. CDR3 coding DNA: TGTGCCAGCCCCCTTACGGGGGGGCTAGCCAAAAACATTCAGTACTTC. It is translated as CASPLTGGLAKNIQYF.

This chain connects TRBV28 to TRBJ2-3; a weak D match, TRBD2 (5 bases). The CDR3 has 19 amino acids. CDR1 and CDR2 (germline): MDHEN, SYDVKM. The V end was cut by 3 bases, the J end by 4 bases, with 26 bases between. For the CDR3, the DNA is TGTGCCAGCAGTTTTCTAAAGGGTGGACTGGGTCCGTGGTCAGATACGCAGTATTTT. Protein product: CASSFLKGGLGPWSDTQYF.

CDR3 in DNA: TGTGCCAGCAGTGCCGGAGGGTTAAGCTATGGCTACACCTTC. Translation gives CASSAGGLSYGYTF. The rearrangement links TRBV6-1 to TRBJ1-2; D not certain. Trimming shortened V by 4 bases and J by 4 bases, and 13 bases separated the two germline ends. Germline V gene lookup returns CDR1 MNHNS and CDR2 SASEGT. The CDR3 totals 14 residues.

About this clonotype itself: A much larger clone is a single base away; this may be a read error. The chain employs TRBV20-1 and TRBJ2-6; possibly TRBD1 for D (6 bases). CDR3 length: 14 amino acids. Germline-derived CDR1 and CDR2 are DFQATT and SNEGSKA (reference sequence). The CDR3 reads CGARAGAGANVLTF. In DNA form, the CDR3 reads TGCGGTGCTAGAGCAGGGGCCGGGGCCAACGTCCTGACTTTC.

The gene calls are TRBV6-5 and TRBJ1-2, with 8 bases aligning to TRBD1. The trim removed 1 base at V and 5 bases at J, leaving 12 bases unmatched. This CDR3 has 17 amino acids. Germline assignment: CDR1 MNHEY and CDR2 SVGAGI. CDR3 loop: CASSYWAGGPSSYGYTF. The CDR3 DNA is TGTGCCAGCAGTTACTGGGCAGGGGGCCCCTCGAGTTATGGCTACACCTTC.

This clonotype has only a few counts. The V call is TRBV20-1, the J call TRBJ2-5, with a tentative D call TRBD2 (5 bases). The CDR3 is made up of 16 amino acids. Germline CDR1 is DFQATT and CDR2 is SNEGSKA (reference sequence). V lost 0 bases to trimming and J lost 9 bases, with 23 bases between them. CDR3 residues: CSARDAGQWAGGAQYF. The CDR3 coding sequence is TGCAGTGCTAGAGACGCCGGGCAGTGGGCAGGAGGAGCCCAGTACTTC.

In its sample, this clonotype was seen a few times. The V and J genes are TRBV29-1 and TRBJ2-2; D is unclear. Trimming removed 4 bases from V and 0 bases from J, with 9 bases in between. The CDR3 covers 14 residues. Germline V gives CDR1 SQVTM, CDR2 ANQGSEA. CDR3 bases: TGCAGCGTTGGTCAGGTCGCGAACACCGGGGAGCTGTTTTTT. Its protein is CSVGQVANTGELFF.

In its sample, this clonotype was seen a few times. The J gene is TRBJ1-2, the V gene TRBV18, with D possibly being TRBD1 (6 bases). The CDR3 runs 14 residues. The germline V gene encodes CDR1 KGHSH and CDR2 LQKENI. The V end lost 3 bases, the J end lost 3 bases, and 11 bases lay between the germline ends. Written as DNA, the CDR3 is TGTGCCAGCTCACCGTCAGGGGTTTACTATGGCTACACCTTC. Translating it yields CASSPSGVYYGYTF.

J is TRBJ1-1 and V is TRBV5-6; the D gene is possibly TRBD1 (5 bases). Between the trimmed V and J ends, which lost 4 bases and 3 bases, there was a span of 37 bases. Germline CDR1 is SGHDT and CDR2 is YYEEEE. There are 22 residues in the CDR3. Written as DNA, the CDR3 is TGTGCCAGCAGCGAACTACCAGGGTACGTCTGGCCACAACCCACGGATTACACTGAAGCTTTCTTT. Encoded protein: CASSELPGYVWPQPTDYTEAFF.

This chain links TRBV7-9 with TRBJ2-5; D is undetermined. This CDR3 is 14 amino acids long. CDR1 is SEHNR, CDR2 FQNEAQ, per germline (reference sequence). V was clipped by 2 bases and J by 0 bases, with 7 bases between them. The CDR3 loop reads CASSLLLYQETQYF. CDR3 in DNA: TGTGCCAGCAGCTTACTCTTGTACCAAGAGACCCAGTACTTC.

This chain connects TRBV6-2 or TRBV6-3 to TRBJ2-1; D may be TRBD1 or TRBD2 (5 bases each). Germline V lookup: CDR1 MNHEY, CDR2 SVGEGT. CDR3 size: 14 residues. The V gene lost 3 bases and the J gene lost 9 bases, with 15 bases spanning the gap. CDR3 amino acids: CASSYEWDPGEQFF. As DNA, the CDR3 is TGTGCCAGCAGTTATGAGTGGGACCCCGGTGAGCAGTTCTTC.

This sequence joins TRBV7-2 and TRBJ2-5; 7 bases agree with TRBD1. J was trimmed by 7 bases and V by 2 bases; bases with no gene match: 13. Germline loops: CDR1 SGHTA, CDR2 FQGNSA. The CDR3 is made up of 16 amino acids. The CDR3 is CASSLLRSKGAGTQYF. CDR3 coding DNA: TGTGCCAGCAGCTTACTCCGTTCAAAGGGGGCTGGGACCCAGTACTTC.

This clonotype was seen only once. The CDR3: CASSLWQVSGELFF. The DNA of the CDR3 is TGCGCCAGCAGCTTGTGGCAGGTGTCCGGGGAGCTGTTTTTT. V usage is TRBV5-1 and J usage is TRBJ2-2; no clear D gene. Deletions cut 1 base from V and 6 bases from J, with 10 bases between. Germline V gene data show CDR1 as SGHRS and CDR2 as YFSETQ. This CDR3 has 14 amino acids.

This clonotype was seen repeatedly, ten times or more. This sequence joins TRBV28 and TRBJ2-3; TRBD1 or TRBD2 may be the D gene (5 bases each). The germline gives CDR1 MDHEN, CDR2 SYDVKM. CDR3 length: 13 amino acids. V was cut by 6 bases and J by 2 bases, with 9 bases left in between. The DNA of the CDR3 is TGTGCCAGCAGCCCCGGGGCCACAGATACGCAGTATTTT. Translating gives CASSPGATDTQYF.

This clonotype has only a few counts. The chain couples TRBV30 to TRBJ2-5; 11 bases agree with TRBD1. The J call is uncertain, as TRBJ2-7 better fits the DNA end. CDR3 length: 14 amino acids. From germline, CDR1 is GTSNPN and CDR2 SVGIG (reference sequence). In DNA form, the CDR3 reads TGTGCCTGGGAAGGGACAGGGGGAATCTCCGAGCAGTACTTC. Translation gives CAWEGTGGISEQYF.

The V gene is TRBV12-3 or TRBV12-4, the J gene TRBJ2-2; D is uncertain. There are 15 residues in the CDR3. Trimming shortened V by 1 base and J by 5 bases, and 11 bases separated the two germline ends. DNA for the CDR3: TGTGCCAGCAGTTTAGTAAACCTCTTAACCGGGGAGCTGTTTTTT. It translates to CASSLVNLLTGELFF.

The J gene is TRBJ1-3, the V gene TRBV5-6, with D uncertain. V dropped 0 bases and J dropped 3 bases, with 7 bases sitting between them. The CDR3 is 14 residues long. Germline V gene sequence: CDR1 SGHDT, CDR2 YYEEEE. The CDR3 bases are TGTGCCAGCAGCTTGGCACTTCGTGGAAACACCATATATTTT. Its translation: CASSLALRGNTIYF.

This rearrangement joins TRBV4-1 to TRBJ1-4, with TRBD1 matching over 8 bases. Trimming took 1 base from V and 5 from J; bases not matched to a gene: 3. The CDR3 extends over 15 amino acids. The V gene's germline CDR1 is MGHRA and CDR2 YSYEKL. The CDR3 region has the DNA TGCGCCAGCAGCCAAGGCCACAGGGGGAATGAAAAACTGTTTTTT. This translates into CASSQGHRGNEKLFF.

In its sample, this clonotype was seen a few times. The rearrangement joins TRBV20-1 to TRBJ2-4; tentatively, D is TRBD2 (5 bases). The end of the DNA aligns better with TRBJ2-5, so the J call may be wrong. Per the germline V gene, CDR1 is DFQATT and CDR2 is SNEGSKA (reference sequence). This CDR3 comprises 15 residues. Written as DNA, the CDR3 is TGCAGTGCTGCCCTATTTTTGGGAGTTCAAGAGACCCAGTACTTC. Translation gives CSAALFLGVQETQYF.

The V gene is TRBV4-3, the J gene TRBJ1-2; D not certain. Germline assignment: CDR1 LGHNA and CDR2 YSLEER. Trimming shortened V by 1 base and J by 8 bases, and 14 bases separated the two germline ends. The CDR3 runs 14 residues. CDR3 region: CASSQVAGARGYTF. The CDR3 DNA sequence: TGCGCCAGCAGCCAAGTGGCGGGTGCTAGAGGCTACACCTTC.

A few counts support this clonotype. This sequence joins TRBV10-3 and TRBJ1-4; D uncertain. Per germline, CDR1 ENHRY and CDR2 SYGVKD. This CDR3 contains 14 residues. V lost 4 bases and J 5 bases, leaving 11 bases between the germline ends. CDR3 sequence reads: CAISGSGGNEKLFF. The CDR3 DNA is TGTGCCATCAGTGGGTCAGGCGGGAATGAAAAACTGTTTTTT.

This chain links TRBV10-3 with TRBJ2-1, with D uncertain. The CDR3 runs 12 residues. V was shortened by 10 bases and J by 4 bases, with 11 bases between the two germline ends. Germline V gene data show CDR1 as ENHRY and CDR2 as SYGVKD. CDR3 amino acids: CATAITYNEQFF. CDR3 coding DNA: TGTGCCACCGCAATAACATACAATGAGCAGTTCTTC.